This T cell receptor (beta chain) was documented in a study of CD8 T cells in Susac syndrome. The length of the CDR3 is 18 residues. V lost 5 bases and J 0 bases, leaving 20 bases between the germline ends. Germline loops: CDR1 SEHNR, CDR2 FQNEAQ (reference sequence). The multiple sclerosis control group was made up of treatment-naive patients with stable or active relapsing-remitting disease. Random hexamers were used to reverse transcribe the RNA input (roughly 0.5 to 1 ug). The authors amplified TCR beta CDR3 across 54 Vbeta and 13 Jbeta using immunoSEQ multiplex PCR. TCRdb recomputed calls from the immunoSEQ multiplex PCR reads with MiXCR, one row per CDR3 protein. This table has approximately 200,000 distinct CDR3 sequences, about 94% appearing once.

J is TRBJ1-5 and V is TRBV7-9, with D possibly matching TRBD1 (5 bases). The clonotype was recovered from a human donor with multiple sclerosis. The material sequenced was CD8+ T cells from PBMCs. This chain's CDR3 is CASSDLPRGGASNQPQHF. DNA for the CDR3: TGTGCCAGCAGCGACCTACCCCGGGGCGGGGCTAGCAATCAGCCCCAGCATTTT.